Listed below are T cell receptor beta chains from one sample, sequenced in a study of neurological immune-mediated disorders. Via MiXCR, TCRdb re-called the 5' RACE reads, giving one row per CDR3 protein. The sample shows roughly 41,000 distinct CDR3 sequences, approximately 10% of them seen only once. Sequenced material: PBMCs. These receptors were taken from a man in his sixties with HTLV-1-associated myelopathy (HAM/TSP). CDR3s include the opening cysteine and the closing phenylalanine or tryptophan. Each record gives: J gene, clone size, D gene, V gene, CDR3 protein, CDR3 DNA. The D gene is left open where the match is weak. The size entry is marked missing in some rows and otherwise reads once, few, many or a size class.

J: TRBJ2-3
size: many
D: TRBD2
V: TRBV5-1
CDR3: CASSLGPVRSAGASDTQYF
DNA: TGCGCCAGCAGCTTGGGTCCCGTCAGGTCAGCGGGAGCATCAGATACGCAGTATTTT

J: TRBJ1-3
size: few
D: .
V: TRBV7-2
CDR3: CASSPSGNTIYF
DNA: TGTGCCAGCAGTCCCTCTGGAAACACCATATATTTT

J: TRBJ2-1
size: many
D: TRBD2
V: TRBV29-1
CDR3: CSVDGLAGSSYNEQFF
DNA: TGCAGCGTAGACGGACTAGCGGGGAGCTCCTACAATGAGCAGTTCTTC

J: TRBJ1-5
size: many
D: .
V: TRBV7-2
CDR3: CASSLVQGGQPQHF
DNA: TGTGCCAGCAGCTTAGTTCAGGGCGGTCAGCCCCAGCATTTT

J: TRBJ1-1
size: many
D: TRBD1
V: TRBV5-1
CDR3: CASFLGQGNTEAFF
DNA: TGCGCCAGCTTTCTTGGACAGGGGAACACTGAAGCTTTCTTT

J: TRBJ2-7
size: many
D: .
V: TRBV12-3/TRBV12-4
CDR3: CASSLGLKEQYF
DNA: TGTGCCAGCAGCCTGGGACTGAAAGAGCAGTACTTC

J: TRBJ2-1
size: .
D: TRBD2
V: TRBV12-3/TRBV12-4
CDR3: CASSTSVRYNEQFF
DNA: TGTGCCAGCAGCACTAGCGTACGGTACAATGAGCAGTTCTTC

J: TRBJ2-3
size: .
D: TRBD2
V: TRBV18
CDR3: CAGSPGNLAVRGSQYF
DNA: TGTGCCGGCTCACCAGGAAACCTAGCGGTGAGGGGATCGCAGTATTTT

J: TRBJ2-1
size: many
D: .
V: TRBV4-1
CDR3: CASSQGLLRTGSRSNEQFF
DNA: TGCGCCAGCAGCCAAGGCCTTCTCCGGACGGGCTCCCGCTCCAATGAGCAGTTCTTC

J: TRBJ2-5
size: many
D: .
V: TRBV15
CDR3: CATSRDTSQETQYF
DNA: TGTGCCACCAGCAGAGATACGAGCCAAGAGACCCAGTACTTC

J: TRBJ2-1
size: many
D: .
V: TRBV5-8
CDR3: CASSLSDLDEQFF
DNA: TGTGCCAGTTCATTGTCCGATCTCGATGAGCAGTTCTTC

J: TRBJ2-1
size: many
D: TRBD2
V: TRBV5-1
CDR3: CASSLAIGGGSGSWVSSYNEQFF
DNA: TGCGCCAGCAGCTTGGCCATTGGGGGTGGTAGCGGGAGTTGGGTCAGCTCCTACAATGAGCAGTTCTTC

J: TRBJ2-3
size: .
D: .
V: TRBV20-1
CDR3: CSALPPGLDTQCF
DNA: TGCAGTGCCCTACCTCCGGGACTTGATACGCAGTGTTTT

J: TRBJ2-3
size: many
D: TRBD2
V: TRBV28
CDR3: CASSQDPGLAGGTDTQYF
DNA: TGTGCCAGCAGCCAGGACCCGGGACTAGCGGGGGGCACAGATACGCAGTATTTT

J: TRBJ2-7
size: .
D: TRBD2
V: TRBV29-1
CDR3: CSAGEGRSYAQYF
DNA: TGCAGCGCTGGGGAGGGTCGATCCTACGCGCAGTACTTC

J: TRBJ2-3
size: many
D: .
V: TRBV7-9
CDR3: CASSFGDTQYF
DNA: TGTGCCAGCAGCTTTGGCGATACGCAGTATTTT

J: TRBJ2-3
size: many
D: TRBD2
V: TRBV5-1
CDR3: CASSFTTSGSTDTQYF
DNA: TGCGCCAGCAGCTTCACAACTAGCGGGAGCACAGATACGCAGTATTTT

J: TRBJ2-7
size: many
D: TRBD2
V: TRBV5-1
CDR3: CASTEGSGNLYEQYF
DNA: TGCGCCAGCACCGAGGGGAGCGGGAATCTCTACGAGCAGTACTTC

J: TRBJ1-1
size: many
D: .
V: TRBV25-1
CDR3: CASRDNRGGEAFF
DNA: TGTGCCAGCCGGGACAACCGGGGGGGTGAAGCTTTCTTT

J: TRBJ2-7
size: medium-sized
D: TRBD1
V: TRBV5-1
CDR3: CASSLGTGGGKEGEQYF
DNA: TGCGCCAGCAGCTTGGGGACAGGGGGCGGAAAGGAAGGCGAGCAGTACTTC

J: TRBJ1-1
size: many
D: .
V: TRBV12-3/TRBV12-4
CDR3: CASRGPGDTEAFF
DNA: TGTGCCAGCAGAGGTCCAGGGGACACTGAAGCTTTCTTT

J: TRBJ2-5
size: .
D: TRBD1
V: TRBV5-1
CDR3: CASSFGTGRQETQYF
DNA: TGCGCCAGCAGCTTCGGGACAGGGCGGCAGGAGACCCAGTACTTC

J: TRBJ2-1
size: many
D: .
V: TRBV5-1
CDR3: CATSPGEVHNEQFF
DNA: TGCGCCACGAGCCCGGGAGAGGTCCACAATGAGCAGTTCTTC

J: TRBJ2-2
size: many
D: TRBD1
V: TRBV4-3
CDR3: CASSQDLWTGAGELFF
DNA: TGCGCCAGCAGCCAAGATCTTTGGACAGGGGCCGGGGAGCTGTTTTTT

J: TRBJ2-3
size: .
D: TRBD2
V: TRBV5-1
CDR3: CASSWGTSAIPDTQYF
DNA: TGCGCCAGCAGCTGGGGGACTAGCGCGATCCCAGATACGCAGTATTTT

J: TRBJ2-7
size: .
D: TRBD1
V: TRBV20-1
CDR3: CSASGETGRRKQYF
DNA: TGCAGTGCTAGCGGGGAGACAGGGCGACGCAAACAGTACTTC

J: TRBJ2-7
size: many
D: .
V: TRBV2
CDR3: CASSESRGMVEQYF
DNA: TGTGCCAGCAGTGAATCTAGGGGAATGGTCGAGCAGTACTTC

J: TRBJ2-3
size: many
D: TRBD1
V: TRBV3-1
CDR3: CASSQGTGNFGADTQYF
DNA: TGTGCCAGCAGCCAGGGGACAGGGAACTTTGGCGCAGATACGCAGTATTTT

J: TRBJ1-2
size: many
D: TRBD1
V: TRBV2
CDR3: CASIRDRDNYGYTF
DNA: TGTGCCAGCATCCGTGACAGGGACAACTATGGCTACACCTTC

J: TRBJ2-3
size: many
D: .
V: TRBV12-3/TRBV12-4
CDR3: CASSFSGNTDTQYF
DNA: TGTGCCAGCAGTTTTTCCGGGAACACAGATACGCAGTATTTT

J: TRBJ2-5
size: many
D: TRBD2
V: TRBV9
CDR3: CASSVLAGAQETQYF
DNA: TGTGCCAGCAGCGTTCTAGCGGGAGCACAAGAGACCCAGTACTTC

J: TRBJ1-2
size: many
D: .
V: TRBV20-1
CDR3: CSPDGLFFNYGYTF
DNA: TGCAGTCCCGACGGCCTATTCTTTAACTATGGCTACACCTTC

J: TRBJ2-5
size: .
D: .
V: TRBV20-1
CDR3: CSAAPQGVETQYF
DNA: TGCAGTGCTGCGCCTCAGGGCGTGGAGACCCAGTACTTC

J: TRBJ2-1
size: once
D: .
V: TRBV5-1
CDR3: CASSFSYNEQFF
DNA: TGCGCCAGCAGTTTCTCTTACAATGAGCAGTTCTTC

J: TRBJ2-7
size: many
D: .
V: TRBV5-1
CDR3: CASSPGSPSYEQYF
DNA: TGCGCCAGCAGCCCGGGTTCTCCTTCCTACGAGCAGTACTTC

J: TRBJ2-5
size: once
D: .
V: TRBV5-6
CDR3: CASSLTFQETQYF
DNA: TGTGCCAGCAGCTTGACTTTCCAAGAGACCCAGTACTTC

J: TRBJ2-3
size: once
D: .
V: TRBV7-3
CDR3: CASSLTGIDRQYF
DNA: TGTGCCAGCAGCTTAACTGGAATAGATAGGCAGTATTTT

J: TRBJ1-2
size: many
D: TRBD1
V: TRBV12-3/TRBV12-4
CDR3: CASTIGTGYGYTF
DNA: TGTGCCAGCACCATAGGGACAGGCTATGGCTACACCTTC

J: TRBJ2-3
size: many
D: .
V: TRBV5-1
CDR3: CASSLESGGHPNTDTQYF
DNA: TGCGCCAGCAGCTTGGAATCTGGGGGTCATCCTAACACAGATACGCAGTATTTT

J: TRBJ1-2
size: many
D: TRBD1
V: TRBV5-8
CDR3: CASSITGAGYGYTF
DNA: TGTGCCAGCAGCATCACAGGGGCTGGGTATGGCTACACCTTC

J: TRBJ2-3
size: many
D: TRBD2
V: TRBV5-6
CDR3: CASSLNGGRAIDTQYF
DNA: TGTGCCAGCAGCTTGAATGGCGGGAGGGCCATAGATACGCAGTATTTT

J: TRBJ2-5
size: many
D: .
V: TRBV20-1
CDR3: CSAGIGNQYF
DNA: TGCAGTGCTGGCATTGGCAACCAGTACTTC

J: TRBJ2-6
size: many
D: TRBD2
V: TRBV10-3
CDR3: CAISTLAGGTGANVLTF
DNA: TGTGCCATCAGTACTCTAGCGGGAGGGACTGGGGCCAACGTCCTGACTTTC

J: TRBJ1-5
size: .
D: .
V: TRBV7-2
CDR3: CASSPDSLNQPQHF
DNA: TGTGCCAGCAGCCCGGACAGTCTCAATCAGCCCCAGCATTTT

J: TRBJ2-7
size: many
D: TRBD1
V: TRBV10-3
CDR3: CAIRERQGTYEQYF
DNA: TGTGCCATCAGGGAGAGACAGGGAACCTACGAGCAGTACTTC

J: TRBJ1-1
size: many
D: .
V: TRBV7-3
CDR3: CASSLGADAEAFF
DNA: TGTGCCAGCAGTCTCGGGGCAGATGCTGAAGCTTTCTTT

J: TRBJ1-2
size: medium-sized
D: .
V: TRBV28
CDR3: CASSPRGGRGYTF
DNA: TGTGCCAGCAGCCCAAGGGGGGGTCGTGGCTACACCTTC